One and the same sample provided the 26 T cell receptor beta chains below, sequenced in a study of PD-1 blockade in classical Hodgkin lymphoma. The protocol was immunoSEQ multiplex PCR, while the TCRdb copy is restricted to in-frame clones and leaves out a portion. The sample yields roughly 32,000 clones, roughly 82% seen once. Each and every patient relapsed after autologous stem cell transplantation, and patients got differing brentuximab vedotin exposure. Specimen: peripheral blood mononuclear cells (PBMCs), collected at baseline. The source is a human donor with classical Hodgkin lymphoma.

The chain uses TRBV6-6 and TRBJ1-1, with D perhaps TRBD1 (5 bases). V gave up 2 bases and J gave up 11 bases, with 9 bases separating them. This CDR3 region has 11 residues. Germline V gene sequence: CDR1 MNHNY, CDR2 SVGAGI (reference sequence). CDR3 residues: CASSYGAGAFF. Here the CDR3 DNA reads TGTGCCAGCAGTTACGGGGCCGGGGCTTTCTTT.

This chain connects TRBV10-2 to TRBJ2-1; D might be TRBD2 (5 bases). The CDR3 runs 15 residues. Trimming removed 4 bases from V and 1 base from J, with 11 bases in between. CDR1 WSHSY and CDR2 SAAADI come from the germline V gene. The CDR3 reads CASSAAEVSYNEQFF. The CDR3 DNA reads as TGCGCCAGCAGTGCGGCGGAGGTTTCCTACAATGAGCAGTTCTTC.

The chain recombines TRBV6-1 with TRBJ1-1; tentative D call: TRBD1 (5 bases). This CDR3 has 14 amino acids. V was clipped by 8 bases and J by 0 bases, with 13 bases between them. Germline CDR1 reads MNHNS; CDR2 reads SASEGT. This CDR3 reads CASGPGPMNTEAFF. The CDR3 coding sequence is TGTGCCAGCGGCCCGGGACCTATGAACACTGAAGCTTTCTTT.

The chain has TRBV5-1 and TRBJ2-1, with TRBD2 identical over 7 bases. V gave up 4 bases and J gave up 5 bases; unmatched junction bases: 9. The CDR3 spans 15 residues. The germline gives CDR1 SGHRS, CDR2 YFSETQ. CDR3 in amino acids: CASSAGLQDHNEQFF. As DNA, the CDR3 is TGCGCCAGCAGCGCGGGACTACAGGACCACAATGAGCAGTTCTTC.

The rearrangement joins TRBV19 to TRBJ1-2, with TRBD1 matching 9 bases. V shed 5 bases, J shed 7 bases, and the junction held 14 bases outside the gene matches. The CDR3 extends over 16 amino acids. CDR1 and CDR2 (germline): LNHDA, SQIVND (reference sequence). CDR3 nucleotide sequence: TGTGCCAGTAGTCCGTGGGGACAGGGCCGGAAGACTGGCTACACCTTC. Translated, it gives CASSPWGQGRKTGYTF.

J is TRBJ2-5 and V is TRBV18; D possibly corresponds to TRBD2 (5 bases). Trimming left V 6 bases short and J 5 bases short, with 10 bases between. The CDR3 covers 12 residues. Per germline, CDR1 KGHSH and CDR2 LQKENI. CDR3 bases: TGTGCCAGCTCTCCTATAGCGGAGACCCAGTACTTC. This encodes CASSPIAETQYF.

The V gene is TRBV7-6, the J gene TRBJ2-2; 9 bases are shared with TRBD1. The CDR3 loop spans 15 amino acids. Losses at the gene ends were 6 bases for V and 6 bases for J; bases not matched to a gene: 8. Per the germline V gene, CDR1 is SGHVS and CDR2 is FNYEAQ. The CDR3 loop reads CASRAGTGSAGELFF. CDR3 nucleotide sequence: TGTGCCAGCAGGGCCGGGACAGGGAGTGCCGGGGAGCTGTTTTTT.

This clone came up a few times. The chain has TRBV19 and TRBJ1-1; D gene unclear. Germline V lookup: CDR1 LNHDA, CDR2 SQIVND (reference sequence). This CDR3 spans 13 amino acids. V lost 6 bases to trimming and J lost 1 base, with 9 bases between them. CDR3 in DNA: TGTGCCAGTAGAAACAGAGCGAACACTGAAGCTTTCTTT. The encoded protein is CASRNRANTEAFF. Supplemented by reference TRBV19 and TRBJ1-1, the full variable domain reads DGGITQSPKYLFRKEGQNVTLSCEQNLNHDAMYWYRQDPGQGLRLIYYSQIVNDFQKGDIAEGYSVSREKKESFPLTVTSAQKNPTAFYLCASRNRANTEAFFGQGTRLTVV.

In this sample, this clone turned up a few times. The chain couples TRBV18 to TRBJ2-3; TRBD1 agrees at 10 bases. Germline V gene data show CDR1 as KGHSH and CDR2 as LQKENI. The CDR3 extends over 15 amino acids. J lost 4 bases, V lost 4 bases, and 5 bases had no gene match. The CDR3 coding sequence is TGTGCCAGCTCACTGACAGGGGGCGAGTCAGATACGCAGTATTTT. Protein sequence: CASSLTGGESDTQYF. The full variable domain, with the rest looked up from reference TRBV18 and TRBJ2-3, is NAGVMQNPRHLVRRRGQEARLRCSPMKGHSHVYWYRQLPEEGLKFMVYLQKENIIDESGMPKERFSAEFPKEGPSILRIQQVVRGDSAAYFCASSLTGGESDTQYFGPGTRLTVL.

The chain employs TRBV6-1 and TRBJ2-5, with unresolved D. The ends were cut back, 2 bases at V and 4 bases at J, with 14 bases in the middle. The CDR3 covers 15 residues. Germline-derived CDR1 and CDR2 are MNHNS and SASEGT. CDR3 protein: CASSEFPTPGETQYF. The CDR3 DNA is TGTGCCAGCAGTGAATTCCCCACCCCAGGAGAGACCCAGTACTTC.

The chain uses TRBV5-8 and TRBJ1-6; no clear D. Germline CDR1 and CDR2: SGHTS and YDEGEE. The CDR3 runs 12 residues. V was cut by 3 bases and J by 10 bases, with 8 bases left in between. The CDR3 loop reads CASSSGESPLHF. Written as DNA, the CDR3 is TGTGCCAGCAGCTCGGGAGAATCACCCCTCCACTTT.

The chain carries TRBV9 and TRBJ1-1, with D maybe TRBD1 (5 bases). Trimming removed 0 bases from V and 4 bases from J, with 10 bases in between. CDR3 length: 14 residues. Germline lookup yields CDR1 SGDLS and CDR2 YYNGEE. The CDR3 sequence is CASSVVGGGTEAFF. The CDR3 coding sequence is TGTGCCAGCAGCGTAGTTGGGGGAGGCACTGAAGCTTTCTTT.

In this sample, this clone turned up a few times. This chain uses TRBV18 with TRBJ1-2, with D possibly TRBD1 on 6 matching bases. With 2 bases removed from V and 0 bases from J, the gap between germline ends came to 10 bases. The length of the CDR3 is 15 residues. The V gene's germline CDR1 is KGHSH and CDR2 LQKENI. CDR3 amino acids: CASSPGQLPNYGYTF. The CDR3 DNA sequence: TGTGCCAGCTCACCAGGACAGCTTCCTAACTATGGCTACACCTTC.

This sequence joins TRBV18 and TRBJ1-2, with D tentatively TRBD1 (5 bases). V was clipped by 3 bases and J by 7 bases, with 15 bases between them. CDR3 length: 14 residues. The germline CDR1 and CDR2 sequences are KGHSH and LQKENI. This CDR3 is CASSPIGANRGYTF. The DNA of the CDR3 is TGTGCCAGCTCACCGATCGGGGCGAACCGTGGCTACACCTTC. The variable domain in full, completed from reference TRBV18 and TRBJ1-2, reads NAGVMQNPRHLVRRRGQEARLRCSPMKGHSHVYWYRQLPEEGLKFMVYLQKENIIDESGMPKERFSAEFPKEGPSILRIQQVVRGDSAAYFCASSPIGANRGYTFGSGTRLTVV.

The gene calls are TRBV7-3 and TRBJ1-6; TRBD1 is a possible D gene (5 bases). The CDR3 spans 14 residues. Germline-derived CDR1 and CDR2 are SGHTA and FQGTGA. The V end lost 5 bases, the J end lost 1 base, and 6 bases lay between the germline ends. CDR3 nucleotides: TGTGCCAGCAGCCAGGGTTCCTATAATTCACCCCTCCACTTT. Residues: CASSQGSYNSPLHF.

This rearrangement joins TRBV9 to TRBJ1-5; D is uncertain. Germline CDR1 is SGDLS and CDR2 is YYNGEE. Trimming took off 0 bases at V and 5 bases at J, with 9 bases between the two ends. CDR3 length equals 14 residues. The CDR3 sequence: CASSVDSIHQPQHF. As DNA, the CDR3 is TGTGCCAGCAGCGTAGACTCCATCCATCAGCCCCAGCATTTT.

This clone was observed many times. The sample contains more than one DNA sequence encoding this CDR3. The chain joins TRBV6-5 to TRBJ2-7; 7 nucleotides agree with TRBD1. J gave up 3 bases and V 0 bases, and 2 bases lay outside the gene matches. Germline V CDR1 and CDR2: MNHEY, SVGAGI. CDR3 size: 14 residues. Here the CDR3 reads CASSYSTGNYEQYF. The DNA of the CDR3 is TGTGCCAGCAGTTACTCGACAGGGAACTACGAGCAGTACTTC.

The chain uses TRBV11-3 and TRBJ2-5; 8 bases map to TRBD2. The junction had 4 bases not matched to a gene; V was cut back by 6 bases and J by 1 base. Germline CDR1 is SGHNT and CDR2 is YENEEA. The CDR3 totals 14 residues. CDR3 sequence reads: CASRPGGGQETQYF. The CDR3 coding sequence is TGTGCCAGCAGGCCCGGGGGGGGCCAAGAGACCCAGTACTTC.

This chain links TRBV6-5 with TRBJ1-5; D remains ambiguous. Trimming removed 3 bases at V and 7 bases at J, with 16 bases between. The CDR3 length is 15 residues. Germline CDR1 and CDR2: MNHEY and SVGAGI. Here the CDR3 reads CASSYNGEGGQPQHF. The CDR3, as DNA: TGTGCCAGCAGTTATAATGGGGAAGGAGGGCAGCCCCAGCATTTT.

This clone came up a few times. The V gene is TRBV7-9, the J gene TRBJ1-1; the D gene is possibly TRBD1 (5 bases). The CDR3 spans 14 residues. The germline V gene has CDR1 SEHNR and CDR2 FQNEAQ (reference sequence). Trimming cost V 7 bases and J 3 bases, with 15 bases left between them. The CDR3 DNA sequence: TGTGCCAGCATAGAGACAGCGCAGGACACTGAAGCTTTCTTT. Its translation: CASIETAQDTEAFF. Based on the CDR3 plus reference TRBV7-9 and TRBJ1-1, the full variable domain is DTGVSQNPRHKITKRGQNVTFRCDPISEHNRLYWYRQTLGQGPEFLTYFQNEAQLEKSRLLSDRFSAERPKGSFSTLEIQRTEQGDSAMYLCASIETAQDTEAFFGQGTRLTVV.

This sequence joins TRBV29-1 and TRBJ1-1, with D unresolved. CDR3 size: 12 residues. Trimming left V 4 bases short and J 3 bases short, with 9 bases between. Germline V gives CDR1 SQVTM, CDR2 ANQGSEA. The CDR3 loop is CSVVSGYTEAFF. DNA for the CDR3: TGCAGCGTTGTTAGTGGGTACACTGAAGCTTTCTTT.

The V gene is TRBV27, the J gene TRBJ2-3; 11 bases are shared with TRBD2. CDR3 length: 19 amino acids. Germline loops: CDR1 MNHEY, CDR2 SMNVEV (reference sequence). V dropped 7 bases and J dropped 0; count of bases not matched to a gene: 15. The chain's CDR3 is CASILRAGTSGLSTDTQYF. CDR3 DNA: TGTGCCAGCATCCTGAGGGCCGGGACTAGCGGTCTTAGCACAGATACGCAGTATTTT.

In DNA, the CDR3 is TGTGCCAGTACCCCTTCGGCAGGGTGGTCCTACAATGAGCAGTTCTTC. It translates to CASTPSAGWSYNEQFF. The genes are TRBV19 and TRBJ2-1; D is perhaps TRBD1 (5 bases). CDR1 and CDR2 from the germline V gene are LNHDA and SQIVND (reference sequence). V was cut by 7 bases and J by 1 base, with 17 bases left in between. The CDR3 consists of 16 residues. Full variable domain (outside the CDR3, taken from reference TRBV19 and TRBJ2-1): DGGITQSPKYLFRKEGQNVTLSCEQNLNHDAMYWYRQDPGQGLRLIYYSQIVNDFQKGDIAEGYSVSREKKESFPLTVTSAQKNPTAFYLCASTPSAGWSYNEQFFGPGTRLTVL.

V gene TRBV19 combines with J gene TRBJ1-2, with D possibly TRBD1 on 5 matching bases. Between the trimmed V and J ends, which lost 7 bases and 0 bases, there was a span of 18 bases. Germline V gives CDR1 LNHDA, CDR2 SQIVND (reference sequence). CDR3 length: 16 amino acids. The CDR3 DNA reads as TGTGCCAGTACCCTATCTCAGGGAAAAGCTAACTATGGCTACACCTTC. This codes for CASTLSQGKANYGYTF. Filled out from reference TRBV19 and TRBJ1-2, the complete variable domain reads DGGITQSPKYLFRKEGQNVTLSCEQNLNHDAMYWYRQDPGQGLRLIYYSQIVNDFQKGDIAEGYSVSREKKESFPLTVTSAQKNPTAFYLCASTLSQGKANYGYTFGSGTRLTVV.

The chain has TRBV30 and TRBJ2-1, with TRBD2 matching over 9 bases. CDR3 size: 13 residues. Germline lookup yields CDR1 GTSNPN and CDR2 SVGIG (reference sequence). With 5 bases clipped from V and 4 bases from J, the junction kept 3 bases outside the gene matches. CDR3 DNA sequence: TGTGCCTGGGCGGGGGGGATATACAATGAGCAGTTCTTC. Protein: CAWAGGIYNEQFF.

The chain couples TRBV5-5 to TRBJ2-4; 9 positions agree with TRBD1. Trimming cost V 4 bases and J 7 bases; bases outside gene matches: 6. The germline V gene encodes CDR1 SGHKS and CDR2 YYEKEE (reference sequence). The CDR3 runs 14 residues. CDR3 sequence reads: CASSPSQGANIQYF. CDR3 in DNA: TGTGCCAGCAGCCCGTCACAGGGGGCGAACATTCAGTACTTC. The variable domain in full, with the rest retrieved from reference TRBV5-5 and TRBJ2-4, is DAGVTQSPTHLIKTRGQQVTLRCSPISGHKSVSWYQQVLGQGPQFIFQYYEKEERGRGNFPDRFSARQFPNYSSELNVNALLLGDSALYLCASSPSQGANIQYFGAGTRLSVL.